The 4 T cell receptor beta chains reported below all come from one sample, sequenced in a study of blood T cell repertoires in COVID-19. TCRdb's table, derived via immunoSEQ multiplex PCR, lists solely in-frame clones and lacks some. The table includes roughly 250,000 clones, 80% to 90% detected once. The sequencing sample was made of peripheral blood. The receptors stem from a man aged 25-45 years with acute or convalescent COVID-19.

The CDR3 here is CASSPRRAGANVLTF. The DNA of the CDR3 is TGTGCCAGCAGCCCGCGCAGGGCTGGGGCCAACGTCCTGACTTTC. The chain has TRBV5-5 and TRBJ2-6, with TRBD1 as a possible D gene (5 bases). The V gene's germline CDR1 is SGHKS and CDR2 YYEKEE (reference sequence). Between the trimmed V and J ends, which lost 4 bases and 2 bases, there was a span of 10 bases. This CDR3 is 15 amino acids long.

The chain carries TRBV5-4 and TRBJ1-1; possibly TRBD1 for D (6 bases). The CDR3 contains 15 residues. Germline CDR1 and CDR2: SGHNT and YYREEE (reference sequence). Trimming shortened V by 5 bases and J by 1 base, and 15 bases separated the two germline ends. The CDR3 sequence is CASRRDTGKNTEAFF. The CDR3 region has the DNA TGTGCCAGCAGACGGGACACCGGTAAGAACACTGAAGCTTTCTTT. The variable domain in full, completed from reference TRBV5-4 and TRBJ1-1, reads ETGVTQSPTHLIKTRGQQVTLRCSSQSGHNTVSWYQQALGQGPQFIFQYYREEENGRGNFPPRFSGLQFPNYSSELNVNALELDDSALYLCASRRDTGKNTEAFFGQGTRLTVV.

The CDR3, as DNA: TGTGCCAGCAGCCTCGGACAGGGTTTGATAGAGACCCAGTACTTC. This gives the protein CASSLGQGLIETQYF. The chain combines TRBV7-2 with TRBJ2-5; 8 bases agree with TRBD1. Germline CDR1 and CDR2: SGHTA and FQGNSA. J gave up 4 bases and V 5 bases, and 9 bases lay outside the gene matches. The CDR3 totals 15 residues.

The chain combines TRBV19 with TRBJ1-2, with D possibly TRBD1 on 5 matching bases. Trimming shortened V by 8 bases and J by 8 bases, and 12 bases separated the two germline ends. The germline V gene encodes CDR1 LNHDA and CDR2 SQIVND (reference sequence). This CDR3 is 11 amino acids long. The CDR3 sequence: CASWAGKGYTF. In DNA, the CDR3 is TGTGCCAGTTGGGCAGGGAAAGGCTACACCTTC.